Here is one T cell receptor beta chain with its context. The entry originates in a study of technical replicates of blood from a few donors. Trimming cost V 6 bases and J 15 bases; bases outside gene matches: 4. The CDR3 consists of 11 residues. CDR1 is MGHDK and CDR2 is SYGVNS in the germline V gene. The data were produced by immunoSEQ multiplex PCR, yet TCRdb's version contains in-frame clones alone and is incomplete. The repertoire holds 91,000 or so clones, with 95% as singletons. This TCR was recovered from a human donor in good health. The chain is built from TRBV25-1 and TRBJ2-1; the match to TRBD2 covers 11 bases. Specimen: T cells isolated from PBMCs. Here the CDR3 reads CASRLAGGMFF. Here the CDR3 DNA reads TGTGCCAGCAGGCTAGCGGGAGGAATGTTCTTC. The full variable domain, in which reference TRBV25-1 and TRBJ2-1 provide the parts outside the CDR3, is EADIYQTPRYLVIGTGKKITLECSQTMGHDKMYWYQQDPGMELHLIHYSYGVNSTEKGDLSSESTVSRIRTEHFPLTLESARPSHTSQYLCASRLAGGMFFGPGTRLTVL.